Listed below are T cell receptor beta chains from one sample, sequenced in a study of beta chain features in type 1 diabetes. The protocol was immunoSEQ multiplex PCR, while the TCRdb copy is restricted to in-frame clones and leaves out a portion. The sample holds 300,000 or so clones, approximately 8.2% seen once. The sequenced sample was central memory CD4+ T cells from blood. The origin of the receptors is a woman between 18 and 29 years old in good health. Both conserved end residues are part of each CDR3. D genes are given only for firm matches. Size is stated for part of the rows, as once, few or many counts, or as a class when the clone is expanded.

clone size	V gene	D gene	J gene	CDR3 protein	CDR3 DNA
-	TRBV28	TRBD1	TRBJ1-5	CASTRGDQPQHF	TGTGCCAGCACCAGGGGGGATCAGCCCCAGCATTTT
many	TRBV21-1	-	TRBJ1-5	CASSKISSNQPQHF	TGTGCCAGCAGCAAAATAAGTAGCAATCAGCCCCAGCATTTT
few	TRBV15	-	TRBJ1-2	CATSRDGYGYTF	TGTGCCACCAGCAGGGACGGTTATGGCTACACCTTC
few	TRBV11-1	TRBD2	TRBJ2-1	CASSLLAGVEIYNEQFF	TGTGCCAGCAGCCTCCTAGCGGGAGTCGAAATCTACAATGAGCAGTTCTTC
-	TRBV7-9	-	TRBJ1-4	CASSLGATNEKLFF	TGTGCCAGCAGCTTAGGGGCAACTAATGAAAAACTGTTTTTT
few	TRBV4-1	-	TRBJ2-1	CASSQDLAGFYNEQFF	TGCGCCAGCAGCCAAGATCTGGCAGGGTTCTACAATGAGCAGTTCTTC
-	TRBV2	-	TRBJ2-7	CASSGTKPGSYEQYF	TGTGCCAGCAGCGGGACAAAACCAGGATCCTACGAGCAGTACTTC
-	TRBV15	TRBD2	TRBJ2-5	CATSSSGYQETQYF	TGTGCCACCAGCAGTAGCGGGTATCAAGAGACCCAGTACTTC
-	TRBV5-4	-	TRBJ2-5	CASSFSGETQYF	TGTGCCAGCAGCTTCTCGGGAGAGACCCAGTACTTC
few	TRBV13	-	TRBJ1-2	CASSLFQLVRELNYGYTF	TGTGCCAGCAGCTTATTCCAGCTCGTGAGAGAGCTAAACTATGGCTACACCTTC
-	TRBV7-9	-	TRBJ2-1	CASSLGQGIYEQFF	TGTGCCAGCAGCTTAGGCCAGGGTATCTATGAGCAGTTCTTC
many	TRBV28	-	TRBJ1-2	CASSSLTELYGYTF	TGTGCCAGCAGTTCCCTAACCGAGCTGTATGGCTACACCTTC
-	TRBV4-3	-	TRBJ2-2	CASSQALLLGGELFF	TGCGCCAGCAGCCAAGCGCTTTTACTGGGGGGGGAGCTGTTTTTT
-	TRBV29-1	TRBD2	TRBJ2-5	CSATHSGREETQYF	TGCAGCGCCACCCATAGCGGGAGGGAAGAGACCCAGTACTTC
-	TRBV5-4	TRBD1	TRBJ1-4	CASSYGGTGNEKLFF	TGTGCCAGCAGCTATGGCGGGACAGGGAATGAAAAACTGTTTTTT
many	TRBV15	TRBD2	TRBJ2-1	CATSSGGDNEQFF	TGTGCCACCAGCAGCGGGGGGGACAATGAGCAGTTCTTC
-	TRBV28	-	TRBJ2-7	CASSQPGTVYEQYF	TGTGCCAGCAGTCAGCCCGGGACCGTGTACGAGCAGTACTTC
-	TRBV6-1	-	TRBJ1-2	CASRTGLSDYGYTF	TGTGCCAGCAGGACAGGCCTGAGTGACTATGGCTACACCTTC
-	TRBV4-2	-	TRBJ1-5	CASSQYRTSNQPQHF	TGTGCCAGCAGCCAATACAGAACGAGCAATCAGCCCCAGCATTTT
few	TRBV7-2	-	TRBJ2-7	CASSFGEWEQYF	TGTGCCAGCAGCTTTGGGGAATGGGAGCAGTACTTC
few	TRBV9	TRBD1	TRBJ1-2	CASSPGTGPDYGYTF	TGTGCCAGCAGCCCCGGGACAGGGCCGGACTATGGCTACACCTTC
-	TRBV29-1	TRBD2	TRBJ2-1	CSARGLAGGPEQFF	TGCAGCGCTCGGGGACTAGCGGGAGGACCGGAGCAGTTCTTC
many	TRBV6-6	-	TRBJ1-4	CASMGNEKLFF	TGTGCCAGCATGGGGAATGAAAAACTGTTTTTT
-	TRBV4-3	-	TRBJ2-3	CASSQRGSDTQYF	TGCGCCAGCAGCCAACGGGGAAGTGATACGCAGTATTTT
few	TRBV2	TRBD1	TRBJ2-4	CASRWDSPIQYF	TGTGCCAGCAGATGGGACAGTCCGATTCAGTACTTC
-	TRBV5-1	-	TRBJ2-2	CASSLQGLYTGELFF	TGCGCCAGCAGCTTGCAGGGACTCTACACCGGGGAGCTGTTTTTT
-	TRBV4-2	TRBD2	TRBJ2-4	CASSERAGEVVGKNIQYF	TGTGCCAGCAGCGAGAGAGCGGGAGAGGTAGTTGGCAAAAACATTCAGTACTTC
many	TRBV7-2	TRBD1	TRBJ2-1	CASSLAGQGQYEQFF	TGTGCCAGCAGCTTAGCTGGACAGGGGCAATATGAGCAGTTCTTC
-	TRBV6-6	-	TRBJ1-5	CASNTGSNQPQHF	TGTGCCAGCAATACCGGAAGCAATCAGCCCCAGCATTTT
many	TRBV28	-	TRBJ1-4	CASSPDGEEKLFF	TGTGCCAGCAGTCCCGACGGGGAGGAAAAACTGTTTTTT
few	TRBV7-2	TRBD2	TRBJ2-3	CASSLVAGGADTQYF	TGTGCCAGCAGCTTAGTTGCGGGAGGAGCAGATACGCAGTATTTT
-	TRBV11-1	-	TRBJ2-1	CASSLGSSYNEQFF	TGTGCCAGCAGCTTAGGAAGCTCCTACAATGAGCAGTTCTTC
-	TRBV18	-	TRBJ1-1	CASSSALTNTEAFF	TGTGCCAGCTCAAGTGCCTTAACGAACACTGAAGCTTTCTTT
few	TRBV4-3	TRBD1	TRBJ2-3	CASSQDRGQGRAQYF	TGCGCCAGCAGCCAAGATCGGGGACAGGGTAGGGCGCAGTATTTT
-	TRBV6-5	-	TRBJ2-5	CASSYTEGKTQYF	TGTGCCAGCAGTTACACGGAGGGGAAGACCCAGTACTTC
many	TRBV27	TRBD1	TRBJ1-1	CASSPYRQGGMNTEAFF	TGTGCCAGCAGTCCTTATCGACAGGGGGGGATGAACACTGAAGCTTTCTTT
-	TRBV7-9	-	TRBJ2-7	CASSPGRGVYEQYF	TGTGCCAGCAGCCCGGGTCGAGGAGTCTACGAGCAGTACTTC
-	TRBV29-1	-	TRBJ2-7	CSVEKGVNEQYF	TGCAGCGTTGAAAAGGGTGTGAACGAGCAGTACTTC
few	TRBV7-2	-	TRBJ1-1	CASSRGSLGITNTEAFF	TGTGCCAGCAGCCGAGGCAGCTTGGGTATAACGAACACTGAAGCTTTCTTT
-	TRBV5-1	TRBD1	TRBJ2-2	CASSAAGQGFFGELFF	TGCGCCAGCAGCGCCGCGGGACAGGGATTCTTTGGGGAGCTGTTTTTT
few	TRBV7-9	-	TRBJ2-1	CASSSGQSNEQFF	TGTGCCAGCAGTAGCGGCCAAAGCAATGAGCAGTTCTTC
-	TRBV6-5	-	TRBJ2-1	CASSYLDEYNEQFF	TGTGCCAGCAGTTACTTGGACGAATACAATGAGCAGTTCTTC
few	TRBV5-5	-	TRBJ1-4	CASSLGPIGEKLFF	TGTGCCAGCAGCTTGGGGCCTATCGGGGAAAAACTGTTTTTT
-	TRBV9	TRBD1	TRBJ2-2	CASSDMDRGELFF	TGTGCCAGCAGCGATATGGACAGGGGGGAGCTGTTTTTT
-	TRBV11-3	TRBD1	TRBJ2-1	CASSLTTGANEQFF	TGTGCCAGCAGCTTAACGACAGGGGCCAATGAGCAGTTCTTC
-	TRBV28	-	TRBJ1-2	CASSEDSNYGYTF	TGTGCCAGCAGTGAGGACAGCAACTATGGCTACACCTTC
-	TRBV7-2	TRBD1	TRBJ2-1	CASSLKAGTGVNEQFF	TGTGCCAGCAGCTTAAAGGCCGGGACAGGGGTCAATGAGCAGTTCTTC
few	TRBV10-3	TRBD2	TRBJ2-1	CAISEYSGGNNEQFF	TGTGCCATCAGTGAATATAGCGGGGGCAACAATGAGCAGTTCTTC
-	TRBV7-6	TRBD1	TRBJ2-2	CASRKGQSNTGELFF	TGTGCCAGCAGAAAGGGACAGTCGAACACCGGGGAGCTGTTTTTT
few	TRBV7-8	TRBD2	TRBJ2-2	CASSVSGSPGELFF	TGTGCCAGCAGCGTTAGCGGGAGCCCCGGGGAGCTGTTTTTT
few	TRBV7-2	-	TRBJ1-5	CASSPDGYQPQHF	TGTGCCAGCAGCCCAGACGGTTATCAGCCCCAGCATTTT